The 15 T cell receptor beta chains in this list originate from one sample, sequenced in a study of blood T cell repertoires in COVID-19. TCRdb keeps only in-frame clones here, not all; method: immunoSEQ multiplex PCR. The table includes more than 350,000 clones, about 88% detected once. Material for sequencing was PBMCs or T cells enriched from blood (not recorded which). The receptors shown here come from a woman aged 18-30 years who had been exposed to COVID-19.

V gene TRBV6-5 combines with J gene TRBJ2-2; 9 bases fit TRBD1. V shed 6 bases and J 3 bases; nucleotides not matched to a gene: 5. Germline CDR1 is MNHEY and CDR2 is SVGAGI. This CDR3 has 15 residues. The CDR3 DNA sequence: TGTGCCAGCAGACCCCGGGACAGGGACACCGGGGAGCTGTTTTTT. It yields the protein CASRPRDRDTGELFF.

This clone occurred once. The rearrangement links TRBV10-3 to TRBJ1-2; D is undetermined. Germline V gene lookup returns CDR1 ENHRY and CDR2 SYGVKD. The CDR3 runs 13 residues. Trimming pared 3 bases from V and 6 bases from J, leaving 11 bases between. DNA for the CDR3: TGTGCCATCAGTGAAGTGGGAGGGAATGGCTACACCTTC. Translating gives CAISEVGGNGYTF.

The gene calls are TRBV6-5 and TRBJ2-7; TRBD1 matches at 7 bases. J lost 3 bases, V lost 5 bases, and 4 bases had no gene match. In germline, CDR1 is MNHEY, CDR2 SVGAGI. There are 13 residues in the CDR3. This CDR3 is CASSPTGYYEQYF. The CDR3 nucleotides are TGTGCCAGCAGTCCGACAGGGTACTACGAGCAGTACTTC.

The V gene is TRBV10-3, the J gene TRBJ2-7; D remains ambiguous. The germline CDR1 and CDR2 sequences are ENHRY and SYGVKD. This CDR3 region has 13 residues. Deletions cut 7 bases from V and 3 bases from J, with 13 bases between. CDR3 amino acids: CAIKERLNYEQYF. CDR3 DNA: TGTGCCATCAAGGAGAGGCTCAACTACGAGCAGTACTTC.

The chain combines TRBV28 with TRBJ1-5, with TRBD1 matching 7 bases. Germline CDR1 MDHEN, CDR2 SYDVKM. V gave up 6 bases and J gave up 6 bases; unmatched junction bases: 11. This CDR3 has 15 residues. The CDR3 region has the DNA TGTGCCAGCAGGATGTTACGACAGGGAGCTCAGCCCCAGCATTTT. Its translation is CASRMLRQGAQPQHF.

The chain joins TRBV28 to TRBJ1-2; D is ambiguous. This CDR3 has 11 residues. CDR1 is MDHEN, CDR2 SYDVKM, per germline. Trimming pared 6 bases from V and 8 bases from J, leaving 10 bases between. The CDR3 loop is CASRRREGYTF. The CDR3 nucleotides read TGTGCCAGCAGAAGGAGGGAGGGCTACACCTTC.

The V call is TRBV7-9, the J call TRBJ2-7; a weak D match, TRBD2 (6 bases). V was shortened by 5 bases and J by 9 bases, with 17 bases between the two germline ends. CDR1 SEHNR and CDR2 FQNEAQ come from the germline V gene (reference sequence). The CDR3 contains 13 residues. The CDR3 DNA reads TGTGCCAGCAGCCAAGGGACTCCTTCTTGGCAGTACTTC. Translating gives CASSQGTPSWQYF.

This sequence joins TRBV10-1 and TRBJ1-4; 10 bases are a match to TRBD1. This CDR3 spans 14 amino acids. V was clipped by 5 bases and J by 8 bases; unmatched bases: 5. The germline gives CDR1 WNHNN, CDR2 SYGVQD (reference sequence). CDR3 loop: CASSSTGGNEKLFF. The CDR3, as DNA: TGCGCCAGCAGTTCGACAGGGGGCAACGAAAAACTGTTTTTT.

The rearrangement joins TRBV19 to TRBJ2-1, with D possibly matching TRBD1 (6 bases). The germline CDR1 and CDR2 sequences are LNHDA and SQIVND (reference sequence). Deletions cut 2 bases from V and 9 bases from J, with 8 bases between. This CDR3 contains 12 residues. CDR3 sequence (DNA): TGTGCCAGTAGTATACTAGGGGGTGAGCAGTTCTTC. As protein: CASSILGGEQFF.

The chain employs TRBV28 and TRBJ2-1, with TRBD2 matching 7 bases. Germline V gene data show CDR1 as MDHEN and CDR2 as SYDVKM. This CDR3 has 15 amino acids. Trimming removed 2 bases from V and 0 bases from J; junction bases left unmatched: 1. The CDR3 nucleotides are TGTGCCAGCAGTTTAAGCGGGGCCTCCTACAATGAGCAGTTCTTC. As protein: CASSLSGASYNEQFF.

This clone has only a few counts. The rearrangement joins TRBV5-3 to TRBJ2-7, with 13 bases that match TRBD2. TRBV5-3 is placed among ORFs of uncertain function. V was pared by 2 bases and J by 4 bases, with 6 bases of the junction left unmatched. This CDR3 comprises 16 residues. The chain's CDR3 is CARSFESGLAGYEQYF. The CDR3 region has the DNA TGTGCCAGAAGCTTCGAGTCGGGACTAGCGGGATACGAGCAGTACTTC.

The chain joins TRBV5-1 to TRBJ2-2; 10 nucleotides line up with TRBD1. The CDR3 consists of 17 residues. The V segment lost 3 bases and the J segment 7 bases; nucleotides outside the gene matches: 12. Germline V lookup: CDR1 SGHRS, CDR2 YFSETQ. The CDR3 coding sequence is TGCGCCAGCAGCTCCTCCGGCCCGGGACAGGGGCGCGGGGAGCTGTTTTTT. This translates into CASSSSGPGQGRGELFF.

The chain is built from TRBV3-1 (or the pseudogene TRBV3-2) and TRBJ1-1; a weak D match, TRBD1 (5 bases). Trimming took off 3 bases at V and 1 base at J, with 18 bases between the two ends. Germline V gives CDR1 LGHDT, CDR2 YNNKEL (reference sequence). CDR3 length equals 17 residues. CDR3 sequence (DNA): TGTGCCAGCAGCCAGGCAATGAGACAGTTGACGAACACTGAAGCTTTCTTT. Protein product: CASSQAMRQLTNTEAFF.

The gene calls are TRBV4-2 and TRBJ1-1; the D gene is possibly TRBD1 (5 bases). The ends were cut back, 1 base at V and 8 bases at J, with 11 bases in the middle. Germline values: CDR1 LGHNA, CDR2 YNFKEQ. This CDR3 comprises 13 residues. The CDR3 spells CASSQGGAGEAFF. CDR3 nucleotides: TGTGCCAGCAGCCAAGGTGGCGCAGGGGAAGCTTTCTTT.

The DNA of the CDR3 is TGTGCCAGCTCACCAAGGCTCCAGGGGCCAACTAATGAAAAACTGTTTTTT. It is translated as CASSPRLQGPTNEKLFF. The chain combines TRBV18 with TRBJ1-4; D may be TRBD1 (6 bases). CDR3 length equals 17 residues. V was trimmed by 2 bases and J by 0 bases, leaving 13 bases between them. The germline gives CDR1 KGHSH, CDR2 LQKENI.